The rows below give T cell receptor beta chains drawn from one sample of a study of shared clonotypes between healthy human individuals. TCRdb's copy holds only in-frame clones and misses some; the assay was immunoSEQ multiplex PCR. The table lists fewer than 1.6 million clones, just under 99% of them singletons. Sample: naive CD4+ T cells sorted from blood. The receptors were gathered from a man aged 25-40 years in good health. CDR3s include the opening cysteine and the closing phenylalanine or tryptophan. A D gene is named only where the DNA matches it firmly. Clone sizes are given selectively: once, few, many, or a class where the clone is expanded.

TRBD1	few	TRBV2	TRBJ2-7	TGTGCCAGCAGTGCCGGGACAGGGGTTCACTACGAGCAGTACTTC	CASSAGTGVHYEQYF
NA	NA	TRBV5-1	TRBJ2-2	TGCGCCAGCAGCGCACAGCACACCGGGGAGCTGTTTTTT	CASSAQHTGELFF
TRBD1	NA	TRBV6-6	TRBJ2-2	TGTGCCAGCAGTCGGACATCACAGGGGGCCGGGGAGCTGTTTTTT	CASSRTSQGAGELFF
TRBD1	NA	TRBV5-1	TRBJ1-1	TGCGCCAGCAGCAAGGACAGGTTAGGGACTGAAGCTTTCTTT	CASSKDRLGTEAFF
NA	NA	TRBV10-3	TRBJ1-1	TGTGCCATCAGTGAGCGGGTCTTAGGGAACACTGAAGCTTTCTTT	CAISERVLGNTEAFF
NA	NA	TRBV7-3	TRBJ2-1	TGTGCCAGCAGCTTGACAGCAAGCCGAGAGCAGTTCTTC	CASSLTASREQFF
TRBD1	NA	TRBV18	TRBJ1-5	TGTGCCAGCTCATCCGGGACAGGGACCAATCAGCCCCAGCATTTT	CASSSGTGTNQPQHF
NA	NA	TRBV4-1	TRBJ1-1	TGCGCCAGCAGCCCAAGACCCTTCGGGAACACTGAAGCTTTCTTT	CASSPRPFGNTEAFF
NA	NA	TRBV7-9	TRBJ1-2	TGTGCCAGCAGCTTAAGGCTTGGGGACTATGGCTACACCTTC	CASSLRLGDYGYTF
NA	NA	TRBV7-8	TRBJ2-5	TGTGCCAGCAGCTTAGTGAGAGCCCCAACCCCCTTGGAGACCCAGTACTTC	CASSLVRAPTPLETQYF
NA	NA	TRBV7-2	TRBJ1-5	TGTGCCAGCAGCTTAGCAGAAAGTCAGCCCCAGCATTTT	CASSLAESQPQHF
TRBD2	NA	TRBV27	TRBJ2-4	TGTGCCAGCAGTTTGCTCGGGAGGGCATTAAACATTCAGTACTTC	CASSLLGRALNIQYF
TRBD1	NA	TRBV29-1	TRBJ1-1	TGCAGCGCCGATGACAGGGGTCTGAACACTGAAGCTTTCTTT	CSADDRGLNTEAFF
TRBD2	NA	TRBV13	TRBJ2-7	TGTGCCAGCAGCTTCCTTAGCGGGACAAACTACGAGCAGTACTTC	CASSFLSGTNYEQYF
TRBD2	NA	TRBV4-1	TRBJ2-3	TGCGCCAGCAGCCAAGACAGTACTAGCGGGAGGGGAGGTGAAGATACGCAGTATTTT	CASSQDSTSGRGGEDTQYF
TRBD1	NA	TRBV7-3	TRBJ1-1	TGTGCCAGCAGCTTAGGGACAGGGACTGAAGCTTTCTTT	CASSLGTGTEAFF
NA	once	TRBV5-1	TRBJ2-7	TGCGCCAGCAGCTTGCGGGAGCAAATCGAGCAGTACTTC	CASSLREQIEQYF
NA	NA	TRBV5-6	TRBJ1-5	TGTGCCAGCAGCTGGGGGGCGAATCAGCCCCAGCATTTT	CASSWGANQPQHF
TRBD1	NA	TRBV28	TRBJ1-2	TGTGCCAGCAGTTTATCAGGGGGCGTAAGGTTTGACTATGGCTACACCTTC	CASSLSGGVRFDYGYTF
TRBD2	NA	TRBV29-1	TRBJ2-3	TGCAGCGTTGAAGGCTGGGGGGGAACAGATACGCAGTATTTT	CSVEGWGGTDTQYF
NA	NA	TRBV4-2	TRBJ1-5	TGTGCCAGCAGCCAAGAAAAGGGAAGGGTTAATCAGCCCCAGCATTTT	CASSQEKGRVNQPQHF
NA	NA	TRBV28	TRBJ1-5	TGTGCCAGCCTCCTCCGGGGTTCAGGCCAGCCCCAGCATTTT	CASLLRGSGQPQHF
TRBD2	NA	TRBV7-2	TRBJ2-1	TGTGCCAGCAGCTCTAGCGGGAGGGATTACAATGAGCAGTTCTTC	CASSSSGRDYNEQFF
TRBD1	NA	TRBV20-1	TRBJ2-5	TGCAGTGTCGAGGGGGCATGGACCCAGTACTTC	CSVEGAWTQYF
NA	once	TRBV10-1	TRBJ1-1	TGCGCCAGCAGTGAGACAGGACGGACCGAAGCTTTCTTT	CASSETGRTEAFF
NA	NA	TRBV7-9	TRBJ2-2	TGTGCCAGCAGCGTGGTACAGTCCACCGGGGAGCTGTTTTTT	CASSVVQSTGELFF
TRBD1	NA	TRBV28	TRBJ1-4	TGTGCCAGCAGTTTAGGGGACAGGGGTGACCCGAGGTTTAATGAAAAACTGTTTTTT	CASSLGDRGDPRFNEKLFF
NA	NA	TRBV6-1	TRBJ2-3	TGTGCCAGCAAAGGGGATTGGGGCACAGATACGCAGTATTTT	CASKGDWGTDTQYF
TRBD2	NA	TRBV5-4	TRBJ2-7	TGTGCCAGCAGCGAGGGACTAGCTTTCGACGAGCAGTACTTC	CASSEGLAFDEQYF
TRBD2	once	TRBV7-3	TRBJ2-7	TGTGCCAGCAGCACTAGCGGGAGGGCGGAGCAGTACTTC	CASSTSGRAEQYF
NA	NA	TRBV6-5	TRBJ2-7	TGTGCCAGCAGTTACACGGGGGCCTACGAGCAGTACTTC	CASSYTGAYEQYF
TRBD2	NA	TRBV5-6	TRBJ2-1	TGTGCCAGCAGCGCAGAAGCTAGCGGGAGGGCCAAGAAAGGGTTCTTC	CASSAEASGRAKKGFF
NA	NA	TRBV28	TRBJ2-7	TGTGCCAGCAGTCTCCTAATCTACGAGCAGTACTTC	CASSLLIYEQYF
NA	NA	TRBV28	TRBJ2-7	TGTGCCAGCAGTTCACCCGGGGGCCATTCCTACGAGCAGTACTTC	CASSSPGGHSYEQYF
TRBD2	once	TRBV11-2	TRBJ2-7	TGTGCCAGCAGCCTAGGACTAGCGGGAAACTACGAGCAGTACTTC	CASSLGLAGNYEQYF